One and the same sample provided the 31 T cell receptor beta chains below, sequenced in a study of T-cell memory formation after mild COVID-19. TCRdb recomputed calls from the 5' RACE reads with MiXCR, one row per CDR3 protein. The table includes roughly 600,000 distinct CDR3 sequences, roughly 18% detected once. The sample comprised PBMCs or a T cell subset sorted from them (not recorded which). The receptor set was obtained from an adult woman who had mild COVID-19 (a few samples of this study predate the infection). Cell type and time point are not known.

This clonotype appeared many times. The V call is TRBV5-1, the J call TRBJ2-1; 11 bases fit TRBD2. The germline CDR1 and CDR2 sequences are SGHRS and YFSETQ. Germline trimming cut 3 bases from V and 0 bases from J; bases unmatched to any gene: 8. The CDR3 has 18 residues. The CDR3 sequence: CASSSGLAGGVSYNEQFF. The CDR3 DNA is TGCGCCAGCAGCTCGGGGCTAGCGGGGGGAGTCTCCTACAATGAGCAGTTCTTC.

This clonotype was detected many times. The chain links TRBV12-3 or TRBV12-4 to TRBJ1-1; D possibly corresponds to TRBD1 (5 bases). Trimming shortened V by 5 bases and J by 7 bases, and 11 bases separated the two germline ends. CDR3 size: 12 residues. CDR3 loop: CASSQGRGEAFF. In nucleotides, the CDR3 is TGTGCCAGCAGTCAGGGACGGGGTGAAGCTTTCTTT.

This clonotype was detected only once. The rearrangement links TRBV11-3 to TRBJ2-7; 10 bases map to TRBD1. This CDR3 has 16 amino acids. The germline V gene encodes CDR1 SGHNT and CDR2 YENEEA. The J segment lost 0 bases and the V segment lost 5 bases, leaving 7 bases of the junction unmatched. CDR3 DNA sequence: TGTGCCAGCAGCGGGGAGGGACAGGGGAGCTCCTACGAGCAGTACTTC. This codes for CASSGEGQGSSYEQYF.

The V gene is TRBV6-2 or TRBV6-3, the J gene TRBJ2-2; maybe TRBD1 (6 bases). Trimming removed 6 bases from V and 8 bases from J, with 22 bases in between. This CDR3 has 16 amino acids. Germline CDR1 and CDR2: MNHEY and SVGEGT. The CDR3 DNA is TGTGCCAGCAGACCACCGCCCGGGACAAAGAAGGGGGAGCTGTTTTTT. It translates to CASRPPPGTKKGELFF.

This clonotype was counted only a few times. DNA for the CDR3: TGCGCCAGCAGCGCGGACAGGGGTCCCTACGAGCAGTACTTC. Translation: CASSADRGPYEQYF. The chain recombines TRBV5-1 with TRBJ2-7; TRBD1 matches 9 bases. This CDR3 is built from 14 residues. After removal of 4 bases from V and 2 bases from J, the junction contained 4 bases not matched to a gene. Germline V gene lookup returns CDR1 SGHRS and CDR2 YFSETQ.

This clonotype was detected a few times. In DNA form, the CDR3 reads TGTGCTAGTGGTTTCCCAGAGAACTATGGCTACACCTTC. Translated, it gives CASGFPENYGYTF. The chain joins TRBV12-5 to TRBJ1-2; D unresolved. V lost 3 bases, J lost 2 bases, and 7 bases lay in between. Germline assignment: CDR1 LGHNT and CDR2 FRNRAP. This CDR3 has 13 residues.

The chain uses TRBV7-3 and TRBJ2-1; 7 nucleotides line up with TRBD2. V lost 8 bases and J lost 9; bases outside the gene matches: 13. CDR1 and CDR2 (germline): SGHTA, FQGTGA. The CDR3 runs 14 residues. CDR3: CASAYMAGDVEQFF. CDR3 nucleotides: TGTGCCAGCGCCTACATGGCGGGGGATGTTGAGCAGTTCTTC.

The chain links TRBV27 to TRBJ2-7; TRBD1 matches 8 bases. Germline CDR1 MNHEY, CDR2 SMNVEV (reference sequence). Trimming cost V 0 bases and J 6 bases; bases outside gene matches: 13. This CDR3 contains 17 residues. The CDR3 is CASSLSGFRGRVFEQYF. DNA of the CDR3: TGTGCCAGCAGTTTATCGGGATTCAGGGGGCGCGTGTTCGAGCAGTACTTC.

V usage is TRBV5-1 and J usage is TRBJ1-1, with TRBD1 as a possible D gene (5 bases). Trimming shortened V by 4 bases and J by 10 bases, and 23 bases separated the two germline ends. The CDR3 consists of 15 residues. In germline, CDR1 is SGHRS, CDR2 YFSETQ. The CDR3 region has the DNA TGCGCCAGCAGCCAGAACCCCCCAGGGAGAATTGGAGCTTTCTTT. Translating it yields CASSQNPPGRIGAFF.

This chain joins TRBV6-5 and TRBJ2-7, with 7 bases identical to TRBD2. V shed 1 base and J 2 bases; nucleotides not matched to a gene: 11. Germline V gene sequence: CDR1 MNHEY, CDR2 SVGAGI. CDR3 size: 17 residues. CDR3 in DNA: TGTGCCAGCAGTTACTACCCCGCGGGGGATGTACCCTACGAGCAGTACTTC. It encodes CASSYYPAGDVPYEQYF.

This clonotype was seen a few times. Written as DNA, the CDR3 is TGCGCCAGCAGCTTGTCGATGGAGAACTATGGCTACACCTTC. The encoded protein is CASSLSMENYGYTF. The chain uses TRBV5-1 and TRBJ1-2; D is ambiguous. Germline CDR1 is SGHRS and CDR2 is YFSETQ. This CDR3 is built from 14 residues. V was pared by 1 base and J by 2 bases, with 9 bases between.

The genes are TRBV7-9 and TRBJ2-3, with D possibly called TRBD1 or TRBD2 (6 bases each). V lost 3 bases and J 0 bases, leaving 10 bases between the germline ends. CDR1 and CDR2 from the germline V gene are SEHNR and FQNEAQ (reference sequence). This CDR3 region has 15 residues. This chain's CDR3 is CASSLEGVSTDTQYF. CDR3 coding DNA: TGTGCCAGCAGCTTGGAGGGGGTGAGCACAGATACGCAGTATTTT.

This clonotype was picked up a small number of times. This chain uses TRBV7-2 with TRBJ2-1, with D hard to call. The V gene lost 5 bases and the J gene lost 9 bases, with 14 bases spanning the gap. The CDR3 spans 13 residues. Germline CDR1 is SGHTA and CDR2 is FQGNSA. CDR3 nucleotides: TGTGCCAGCAGCCCCCCCGGGCTCTTTGAGCAGTTCTTC. Its protein is CASSPPGLFEQFF.

This clonotype was counted a few times. The V and J genes are TRBV28 and TRBJ2-7; D gene uncertain. Germline V gene data show CDR1 as MDHEN and CDR2 as SYDVKM. V gave up 1 base and J gave up 1 base, with 11 bases separating them. CDR3 size: 15 residues. The CDR3 nucleotides read TGTGCCAGCAGTTTATTGGGTGGGTTATCCTACGAGCAGTACTTC. As protein: CASSLLGGLSYEQYF.

This chain links TRBV20-1 with TRBJ2-7; D unresolved. Germline V lookup: CDR1 DFQATT, CDR2 SNEGSKA (reference sequence). V was shortened by 2 bases and J by 3 bases, with 5 bases between the two germline ends. This CDR3 contains 11 residues. The CDR3 coding sequence is TGCAGTGCTAGAACGAACTACGAGCAGTACTTC. Translating gives CSARTNYEQYF.

This clonotype has a handful of counts. V gene TRBV11-3 combines with J gene TRBJ2-5; D is uncertain. Between the trimmed V and J ends, which lost 3 bases and 9 bases, there was a span of 20 bases. Germline CDR1 SGHNT, CDR2 YENEEA. The CDR3 consists of 15 residues. CDR3 DNA: TGTGCCAGCAGCTTGTCCGGGCAGGCGCAGGTCGCCCAGTACTTC. The encoded protein is CASSLSGQAQVAQYF.

The rearrangement joins TRBV6-4 to TRBJ2-7; D remains ambiguous. Trimming took off 7 bases at V and 3 bases at J, with 22 bases between the two ends. CDR1 is MRHNA and CDR2 is SNTAGT in the germline V gene. The CDR3 has 16 amino acids. This CDR3 reads CASNITETRTFYEQYF. The DNA of the CDR3 is TGTGCCAGCAATATCACTGAGACACGGACCTTCTACGAGCAGTACTTC.

Only a few counts were recorded for this clonotype. This chain links TRBV11-3 with TRBJ2-1; D is undetermined. Deletions cut 5 bases from V and 7 bases from J, with 18 bases between. Germline V gives CDR1 SGHNT, CDR2 YENEEA. The CDR3 sequence is 15 residues long. The CDR3 region has the DNA TGTGCCAGCAGCCCGGGCTACGGCCAATGGAATGAGCAGTTCTTC. As protein: CASSPGYGQWNEQFF.

This sequence joins TRBV6-1 and TRBJ1-4; tentative D call: TRBD1 (6 bases). Trimming removed 6 bases at V and 5 bases at J, with 16 bases between. From germline, CDR1 is MNHNS and CDR2 SASEGT. The CDR3 totals 15 residues. This chain's CDR3 is CASRGKTGRNEKLFF. The CDR3 DNA reads TGTGCCAGCAGGGGGAAGACAGGAAGGAATGAAAAACTGTTTTTT.

This clonotype was seen only a few times. The rearrangement links TRBV10-3 to TRBJ1-1, with a possible D match to TRBD1 (6 bases). CDR3 length equals 14 residues. CDR1 is ENHRY, CDR2 SYGVKD, per germline. V was pared by 5 bases and J by 0 bases, with 10 bases between. The CDR3 DNA reads TGTGCCATCAGTCAACAGGGTATGAACACTGAAGCTTTCTTT. It encodes CAISQQGMNTEAFF.

This chain links TRBV5-1 with TRBJ1-4; D uncertain. The germline V gene has CDR1 SGHRS and CDR2 YFSETQ. The CDR3 runs to 13 residues. The ends were cut back, 0 bases at V and 5 bases at J, with 5 bases in the middle. The CDR3: CASSLVVNEKLFF. The CDR3 bases are TGCGCCAGCAGCTTGGTTGTGAATGAAAAACTGTTTTTT.

This clonotype was detected only a few times. The chain couples TRBV10-3 to TRBJ2-7; 9 positions agree with TRBD1. The CDR3 loop spans 13 amino acids. Trimming took 8 bases from V and 7 from J; bases not matched to a gene: 9. Germline CDR1 ENHRY, CDR2 SYGVKD. The CDR3 nucleotides are TGTGCCATCCCGGGACAGGGAAGTCGTGAGCAGTACTTC. Its translation is CAIPGQGSREQYF.

There are a few counts of this clonotype. V and J are TRBV15 and TRBJ2-5; 9 bases line up with TRBD1. CDR3 length equals 15 residues. Germline V gives CDR1 LNHNV, CDR2 YYDKDF (reference sequence). With V trimmed by 4 bases and J by 1 base, 4 bases remained unmatched. The CDR3 is CATSKLDRGQETQYF. The CDR3 DNA reads as TGTGCCACCAGCAAGCTGGACAGGGGCCAAGAGACCCAGTACTTC.

The chain is built from TRBV20-1 and TRBJ1-1; D remains ambiguous. V lost 6 bases and J lost 1, with 15 bases in between. The CDR3 is 14 amino acids. CDR1 and CDR2 from the germline V gene are DFQATT and SNEGSKA (reference sequence). The CDR3 DNA sequence: TGCAGTGCGGTAACCCGGGCTTGGAACACTGAAGCTTTCTTT. Translation: CSAVTRAWNTEAFF.

This sequence joins TRBV7-9 and TRBJ2-3; 13 positions match TRBD2. J lost 0 bases, V lost 5 bases, and 5 bases had no gene match. Germline values: CDR1 SEHNR, CDR2 FQNEAQ (reference sequence). This CDR3 comprises 17 residues. CDR3 nucleotide sequence: TGTGCCAGCAGCACTGGACTAGCGGGAGTGAGCACAGATACGCAGTATTTT. Protein sequence: CASSTGLAGVSTDTQYF.

This rearrangement joins TRBV5-1 to TRBJ2-5; D might be TRBD1 or TRBD2, each matching 5 bases. The CDR3 contains 14 residues. Germline CDR1 is SGHRS and CDR2 is YFSETQ. The V gene lost 4 bases and the J gene lost 5 bases, with 15 bases spanning the gap. CDR3 DNA sequence: TGCGCCAGCAGCCCTATCTCGGGGCTCGAGACCCAGTACTTC. Translated, it gives CASSPISGLETQYF.

This clonotype was counted a few times. As DNA, the CDR3 is TGTGCCAGCAGCTTCGGGCATTACGGCACTGAAGCTTTCTTT. This translates into CASSFGHYGTEAFF. The chain has TRBV7-2 and TRBJ1-1; no clear D gene. The CDR3 has 14 amino acids. Trimming shortened V by 3 bases and J by 4 bases, and 12 bases separated the two germline ends. CDR1 and CDR2 from the germline V gene are SGHTA and FQGNSA.

The chain carries TRBV3-1 and TRBJ2-2; TRBD2 matches 12 bases. The CDR3 consists of 16 residues. Germline CDR1 is LGHDT and CDR2 is YNNKEL (reference sequence). V trimming: 3 bases; J trimming: 4 bases; junction bases outside the gene matches: 3. The CDR3 here is CASSHSSGRATGELFF. DNA for the CDR3: TGTGCCAGCAGCCACTCTAGCGGGAGGGCCACCGGGGAGCTGTTTTTT.

This clonotype was recorded a few times. The chain combines TRBV12-3 or TRBV12-4 with TRBJ1-5; D possibly corresponds to TRBD1 (5 bases). The CDR3 length is 15 residues. V was cut by 6 bases and J by 0 bases, with 12 bases left in between. The CDR3 protein is CASRYGTDSNQPQHF. CDR3 DNA sequence: TGTGCCAGCAGATATGGGACGGATAGCAATCAGCCCCAGCATTTT.

This clonotype was counted only a few times. This chain joins TRBV7-8 and TRBJ2-6, with D unresolved. Germline V gene sequence: CDR1 SGHVS, CDR2 FQNEAQ. The CDR3 has 16 residues. V was shortened by 1 base and J by 3 bases, with 10 bases between the two germline ends. CDR3 loop: CASSLVRAIGANVLTF. The CDR3 nucleotides read TGTGCCAGCAGCTTAGTGCGTGCCATTGGGGCCAACGTCCTGACTTTC.

This clonotype was seen only a few times. The rearrangement uses TRBV19 and TRBJ1-1; 7 bases fit TRBD1. There are 12 residues in the CDR3. V trimming: 4 bases; J trimming: 8 bases; junction bases outside the gene matches: 4. Germline V gene data show CDR1 as LNHDA and CDR2 as SQIVND (reference sequence). The CDR3: CASSRADREAFF. Written as DNA, the CDR3 is TGTGCCAGTAGTAGGGCGGACAGGGAAGCTTTCTTT.